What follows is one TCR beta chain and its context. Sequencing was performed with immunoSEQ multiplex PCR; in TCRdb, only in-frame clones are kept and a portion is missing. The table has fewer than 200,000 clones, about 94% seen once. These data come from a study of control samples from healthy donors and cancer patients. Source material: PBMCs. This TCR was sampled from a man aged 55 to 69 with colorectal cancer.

The CDR3 sequence: CASSLGTSANTGELFF. For the CDR3, the DNA is TGTGCCAGCAGCTTAGGGACTAGCGCGAACACCGGGGAGCTGTTTTTT. The chain uses TRBV7-2 and TRBJ2-2; 9 bases fit TRBD2. V lost 1 base, J lost 0 bases, and 0 bases stayed unmatched. CDR3 length equals 16 residues. Looked up from germline, CDR1 is SGHTA and CDR2 is FQGNSA.